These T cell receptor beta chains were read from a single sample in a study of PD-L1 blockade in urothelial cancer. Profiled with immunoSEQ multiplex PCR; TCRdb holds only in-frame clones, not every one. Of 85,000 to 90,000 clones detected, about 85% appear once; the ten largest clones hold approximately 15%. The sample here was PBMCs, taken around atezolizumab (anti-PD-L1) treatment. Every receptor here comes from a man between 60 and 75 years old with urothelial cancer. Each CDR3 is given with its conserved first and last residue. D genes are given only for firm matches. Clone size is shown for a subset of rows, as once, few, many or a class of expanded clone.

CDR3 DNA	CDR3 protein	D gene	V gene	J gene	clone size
TGTGCCAGCAGCTTGGAGGGGGGGTCACGGGAGCAGTTCTTC	CASSLEGGSREQFF	-	TRBV5-5	TRBJ2-1	-
TGTGCCAGCAGCTTCAACAGCAACACTGAAGCTTTCTTT	CASSFNSNTEAFF	-	TRBV7-3	TRBJ1-1	-
TGTGCCAGCACCTACTCCGGGGGGCAGTTAAACACTGAAGCTTTCTTT	CASTYSGGQLNTEAFF	-	TRBV7-9	TRBJ1-1	-
TGCGCCAGCAGTGTCAGTTCGGGCTACGAGCAGTACTTC	CASSVSSGYEQYF	-	TRBV10-1	TRBJ2-7	-
TGTGCCAGCAGCCCCTCCGGGGCCAACGTCCTGACTTTC	CASSPSGANVLTF	-	TRBV7-9	TRBJ2-6	-
TGTGCCAGCACTCCAGTGGTAGGCTACACCTTC	CASTPVVGYTF	-	TRBV6-1	TRBJ1-2	few
TGCGCCAGCAGCCAAGATCAATCCAGGGGGCTTGGCTACACCTTC	CASSQDQSRGLGYTF	TRBD1	TRBV4-3	TRBJ1-2	few
TGTGCCAGCAGCTCCGCAGATACGCAGTATTTT	CASSSADTQYF	-	TRBV7-2	TRBJ2-3	-
TGTGCCAGCAGCTTACGGACAGATACGCAGTATTTT	CASSLRTDTQYF	-	TRBV7-2	TRBJ2-3	few
TGTGCCAGCAGCGTTGCAGCGGGAGTTGGCTACGAGCAGTACTTC	CASSVAAGVGYEQYF	TRBD2	TRBV9	TRBJ2-7	-
TGTGCCAGCAGCTTAGTTGCGGCGAGGGCAGATACGCAGTATTTT	CASSLVAARADTQYF	-	TRBV7-2	TRBJ2-3	once
TGTGCCAGCAGCTTAGGGAGCGCCTACGAGCAGTACTTC	CASSLGSAYEQYF	-	TRBV7-3	TRBJ2-7	-
TGTGCCAGCAGTTACTCGAGAGGAGGGGATGGCTATGGCTACACCTTC	CASSYSRGGDGYGYTF	-	TRBV6-6	TRBJ1-2	-
TGTGCTAGTGCACTAGCGGGGGAGCAGAATGAGCAGTTCTTC	CASALAGEQNEQFF	TRBD2	TRBV7-7	TRBJ2-1	-
TGTGCCAGCTCACCCCGGCGGGGATTAGGGGAGACCCAGTACTTC	CASSPRRGLGETQYF	-	TRBV18	TRBJ2-5	-
TGTGCCAGCAGCTTAGGGGCAGCTTATGGCTACACCTTC	CASSLGAAYGYTF	-	TRBV7-3	TRBJ1-2	few
TGTGCCAGCAGCCAAGTGACTGGAGCCGATACGCAGTATTTT	CASSQVTGADTQYF	-	TRBV4-2	TRBJ2-3	-
TGTGCCACCAGACAGGCGGGAGATCAGCCCCAGCATTTT	CATRQAGDQPQHF	-	TRBV15	TRBJ1-5	-
TGTGCCAGTAGTACGGCGGGGGAAACCTACGAGCAGTACTTC	CASSTAGETYEQYF	TRBD2	TRBV19	TRBJ2-7	-
TGTGCCTGGAGTGGGGGACTAGCGGGGGGCCGACCGGGGGACGAGCAGTACTTC	CAWSGGLAGGRPGDEQYF	TRBD2	TRBV30	TRBJ2-7	-